A single T cell receptor beta chain is shown here with its context. The antigen remains unidentified. CDR1 SGHDN and CDR2 FVKESK come from the germline V gene. V lost 4 bases and J lost 7; bases outside the gene matches: 7. The CDR3 totals 14 residues. This entry is derived from a study of cytomegalovirus exposure and HLA in healthy donors. Study-level points and caveats: Overall, around 150 TCR beta chains were annotated as cytomegalovirus-associated. Across all donors, roughly uniform sequencing depth was an assumption of the presence/absence analyses. The sole available immune exposure information was CMV serostatus.

This PCR relied on a set of 60 Vbeta primers and 13 Jbeta primers. The protocol was immunoSEQ multiplex PCR, while the TCRdb copy is restricted to in-frame clones and leaves out a portion. The repertoire has 35,000 to 50,000 clones, approximately 70% of them found once; the top ten carry about 4%. Sequences were obtained from PBMCs. The source of this sequence is a man aged 35-49 years in good health and CMV-seronegative. The rearrangement links TRBV14 to TRBJ1-1; 9 positions match TRBD1. This CDR3 is CASSRRDRVVEAFF. Written as DNA, the CDR3 is TGTGCCAGCAGCCGAAGGGACAGGGTAGTTGAAGCTTTCTTT.